This T cell receptor beta chain was captured by sequencing in a study of blood T cell repertoires in COVID-19 (dated by TCRdb to the early 2020s). As for the study more broadly: The collaborator samples originated in the United States, Italy and Spain and spanned the acute and convalescent phases of COVID-19. The prospective study material was composed of cDNA or gDNA derived from T cells, B-cell-depleted T cells, or PBMCs. Deeply sampled blood TCRbeta repertoires from subjects exposed to, actively infected with, or recovered from COVID-19 were included in the dataset. The repertoires were released in a freely available public database meant as a resource for research on the immune response to SARS-CoV-2. The samples were drawn from two sources: the first 160 participants of the ongoing ImmuneRACE study, and over 1,000 subjects contributed by 6 global collaborators. Nearly every sample came with metadata listing a de-identified subject ID, COVID-19 status, age in years and sex. HLA class I and class II types, where available, came from metadata supplied by the sample provider rather than from assay-based typing. General study outcomes and caveats: The amount of clinical and demographic metadata varied by source and participant and was provided uncurated.

Notes on this clone: Its antigen remains undetermined. Nothing much larger sits one base from this clone, and base qualities are not available.

The CDR3 holds 16 amino acids from the cysteine to the phenylalanine. Just CDR3 DNA is preserved here, 48 bases in frame from base 1. Unmatched junction bases come to 7, with V trimmed by 0 bases and J by 6 bases. The germline V gene sets CDR1 to MRHNA and CDR2 to SNTAGT. Enrolling through a virtual design, the prospective study's participants ranged in age from roughly 18 to 90 years and lived across roughly 23 United States geographic areas. In the prospective study, cohorts were assigned on the basis of participant-reported clinical history obtained from a screening survey and a study questionnaire. Recovered participants in ImmuneRACE Cohort 3 were defined by two consecutive negative NP/OP PCR tests, clearance by a healthcare professional, or resolution of symptoms. In the prospective study, mobile phlebotomists collected whole blood, serum and a nasopharyngeal or oropharyngeal swab from each participant. Additional blood draws and questionnaires over an approximately two-month period could optionally be provided by prospective study participants. Before DNA extraction, prospective study blood samples were shipped either frozen or at room temperature.

TCRbeta CDR3 regions were amplified from genomic DNA using the immunoSEQ Assay, a bias-controlled multiplex PCR. The study's processing was this. Within the assay, amplification of reference gene primers was used to estimate how many nucleated cells each sample contained. Sequence reads were collapsed and filtered to measure the absolute abundance of every unique TCRbeta CDR3 rearrangement. For each sample, productive Simpson clonality was calculated as the square root of Simpson's diversity index across productive rearrangements. Here the immuneACCESS table is served through TCRdb, limited to in-frame sequences with V and J called. Missing clones are a known gap in these copies; in checked studies unresolved V genes cover under half, and the rest lacks a known reason. V and J calls and clone size are as listed in that table; D and trimming were resolved from the DNA. The sample table records approximately 400,000 clones; roughly 86% of these occur just once. Jointly, the top ten make up around 1.3% of the sample.

The sequence is built from TRBV6-4 and TRBJ2-1; TRBD2 aligns with 8 central bases. The sequencing sample was made of PBMCs or T cells enriched from blood (not recorded which). This sequence was found in a man younger than 45 who had recovered from COVID-19. CDR3 sequence: CASSDSDGGGSNEQFF. The DNA sequence reads TGTGCCAGCAGTGACTCCGACGGGGGGGGGTCCAATGAGCAGTTCTTC.